The 17 T cell receptor beta chains below all came from one sample that was sequenced in a study of T cell changes during pregnancy in multiple sclerosis. Method: immunoSEQ multiplex PCR; TCRdb's copy keeps in-frame clones and lacks some. The sample consists of tens of thousands of clones, almost 95% of them appearing once. Sequences were derived from CD8+ T cells from peripheral blood mononuclear cells, sampled in the third trimester of pregnancy. All receptors come from a female donor in good health, enrolled as a control in a pregnancy study.

Details on this clone: An end of the junction does not agree with germline; a read error may underlie this. The chain joins TRBV20-1 to TRBJ2-7; 7 bases are shared with TRBD2. There are 8 residues in the CDR3. Germline V CDR1 and CDR2: DFQATT, SNEGSKA (reference sequence). For the CDR3, the DNA is TGCAGGGCACGGGGGAGGGACTTC. Translation gives CRARGRDF.

The chain uses TRBV6-4 and TRBJ2-3, with 7 bases fitting TRBD2. V shed 2 bases and J 2 bases; nucleotides not matched to a gene: 7. This CDR3 is built from 16 residues. Germline CDR1 is MRHNA and CDR2 is SNTAGT. The CDR3 here is CASSDEREGYTDTQYF. The DNA for the CDR3 is TGTGCCAGCAGTGACGAGCGGGAAGGATACACAGATACGCAGTATTTT.

This sequence joins TRBV4-3 and TRBJ1-2; TRBD1 matches 8 bases. V was clipped by 4 bases and J by 5 bases; unmatched bases: 15. The CDR3 covers 17 residues. Germline V lookup: CDR1 LGHNA, CDR2 YSLEER. The CDR3 sequence: CASSPSSRGQRGYGYTF. CDR3 DNA sequence: TGCGCCAGCAGCCCCTCAAGCAGGGGGCAACGGGGGTATGGCTACACCTTC.

The V gene is TRBV9, the J gene TRBJ1-2; D uncertain. Germline lookup yields CDR1 SGDLS and CDR2 YYNGEE. The germline V and J ends were trimmed by 4 bases and 2 bases, with 12 bases remaining between them. The CDR3 is 14 amino acids. Here the CDR3 DNA reads TGTGCCAGCAGCTCCCGGACTGAGAACTATGGCTACACCTTC. As protein: CASSSRTENYGYTF.

CDR3 coding DNA: TGCGCCAGCAGCCGGACAGGGGACGATACGCAGTATTTT. As protein: CASSRTGDDTQYF. V usage is TRBV4-3 and J usage is TRBJ2-3, with 9 bases that match TRBD1. The CDR3 loop spans 13 amino acids. Germline V lookup: CDR1 LGHNA, CDR2 YSLEER. J gave up 6 bases and V 4 bases, and 2 bases lay outside the gene matches.

This clone was counted a single time. The genes are TRBV7-2 and TRBJ1-1, with 7 bases lining up with TRBD1. Unmatched junction bases numbered 8, after V lost 5 bases and J lost 5 bases. Looked up from germline, CDR1 is SGHTA and CDR2 is FQGNSA. This CDR3 spans 14 amino acids. In nucleotides, the CDR3 is TGTGCCAGCAGCCCGGACAGGAGTATAACTGAAGCTTTCTTT. Protein sequence: CASSPDRSITEAFF.

This clone is a singleton in its sample. The gene calls are TRBV4-1 and TRBJ1-1; TRBD1 might be the D (5 bases). CDR1 MGHRA and CDR2 YSYEKL come from the germline V gene. CDR3 length: 14 residues. The V end was cut by 1 base, the J end by 11 bases, with 17 bases between. The CDR3 protein is CASSQGQRTEGAFF. CDR3 DNA: TGCGCCAGCAGCCAAGGACAGCGGACGGAGGGGGCTTTCTTT.

V and J are TRBV7-9 and TRBJ2-3; D is uncertain. The CDR3 runs to 14 residues. CDR1 SEHNR and CDR2 FQNEAQ come from the germline V gene (reference sequence). V dropped 4 bases and J dropped 3 bases, with 11 bases sitting between them. CDR3 sequence (DNA): TGTGCCAGCAGCTCCACTGGAGCAACAGATACGCAGTATTTT. It yields the protein CASSSTGATDTQYF. Full variable domain (missing parts from reference TRBV7-9 and TRBJ2-3): DTGVSQNPRHKITKRGQNVTFRCDPISEHNRLYWYRQTLGQGPEFLTYFQNEAQLEKSRLLSDRFSAERPKGSFSTLEIQRTEQGDSAMYLCASSSTGATDTQYFGPGTRLTVL.

The chain has TRBV7-9 and TRBJ1-1; D remains ambiguous. Trimming took off 5 bases at V and 1 base at J, with 14 bases between the two ends. Germline-derived CDR1 and CDR2 are SEHNR and FQNEAQ (reference sequence). This CDR3 has 15 amino acids. The chain's CDR3 is CASSPQLGANTEAFF. DNA for the CDR3: TGTGCCAGCAGCCCCCAGTTGGGAGCGAACACTGAAGCTTTCTTT.

This clone showed up just a few times. This chain uses TRBV4-3 with TRBJ1-4, with 8 nucleotides matching TRBD1. CDR1 LGHNA and CDR2 YSLEER come from the germline V gene. This CDR3 region has 16 residues. J gave up 11 bases and V 1 base, and 12 bases lay outside the gene matches. CDR3 nucleotides: TGCGCCAGCAGCCAAGGGCTCGGACAGGGTAGTCAGAAACTGTTTTTT. Its protein product is CASSQGLGQGSQKLFF.

The genes are TRBV27 and TRBJ1-1; 7 bases fit TRBD1. Per the germline V gene, CDR1 is MNHEY and CDR2 is SMNVEV (reference sequence). With V trimmed by 6 bases and J by 3 bases, 7 bases remained unmatched. CDR3 length: 14 amino acids. The CDR3 loop reads CASSPGTDHTEAFF. CDR3 nucleotides: TGTGCCAGCAGCCCCGGGACAGACCACACTGAAGCTTTCTTT.

This clone has just a few counts. This sequence joins TRBV27 and TRBJ1-5; D gene unclear. CDR1 is MNHEY, CDR2 SMNVEV, per germline (reference sequence). V was clipped by 3 bases and J by 7 bases, with 10 bases between them. This CDR3 is built from 13 residues. The CDR3 DNA reads TGTGCCAGCAGTTTCGACATCTACCAGCCCCAGCATTTT. Translated, it gives CASSFDIYQPQHF.

This clone was seen a single time. This sequence joins TRBV5-6 and TRBJ1-5; D might be TRBD1 (6 bases). This CDR3 has 13 residues. Germline CDR1 SGHDT, CDR2 YYEEEE. Trimming took 0 bases from V and 5 from J, leaving 6 bases between them. The CDR3 here is CASSLGGHQPQHF. The CDR3, as DNA: TGTGCCAGCAGCTTGGGGGGGCATCAGCCCCAGCATTTT.

The CDR3 coding sequence is TGTGCCAGCACGGCGTATGGGGGGAGCTCCTACAATGAGCAGTTCTTC. Encoded protein: CASTAYGGSSYNEQFF. The chain combines TRBV5-5 with TRBJ2-1, with D perhaps TRBD2 (6 bases). Germline CDR1 and CDR2: SGHKS and YYEKEE (reference sequence). This CDR3 spans 16 amino acids. V lost 6 bases, J lost 0 bases, and 16 bases lay in between.

V is TRBV4-3 and J is TRBJ1-1; TRBD1 matches at 8 bases. This CDR3 contains 18 residues. V shed 1 base and J 1 base; nucleotides not matched to a gene: 11. Germline CDR1 LGHNA, CDR2 YSLEER. The DNA of the CDR3 is TGCGCCAGCAGCCAAGTCTTGGGCGACAGGGGAACGAACACTGAAGCTTTCTTT. Amino acids: CASSQVLGDRGTNTEAFF.

The chain carries TRBV4-3 and TRBJ1-2; TRBD1 might be the D (6 bases). The CDR3 has 17 amino acids. Germline CDR1 reads LGHNA; CDR2 reads YSLEER. Trimming took 0 bases from V and 4 from J, leaving 18 bases between them. CDR3 in DNA: TGCGCCAGCAGCCAAGAAAACGCCCTCGACAGGCTCTATGGCTACACCTTC. Translating it yields CASSQENALDRLYGYTF.

The V gene is TRBV9, the J gene TRBJ1-4, with TRBD1 matching 10 bases. Germline V gene lookup returns CDR1 SGDLS and CDR2 YYNGEE. The CDR3 consists of 14 residues. The trim removed 5 bases at V and 7 bases at J, leaving 5 bases unmatched. Written as DNA, the CDR3 is TGTGCCAGCAGTTCCGGGACAGGGGCTGAAAAACTGTTTTTT. This translates into CASSSGTGAEKLFF.